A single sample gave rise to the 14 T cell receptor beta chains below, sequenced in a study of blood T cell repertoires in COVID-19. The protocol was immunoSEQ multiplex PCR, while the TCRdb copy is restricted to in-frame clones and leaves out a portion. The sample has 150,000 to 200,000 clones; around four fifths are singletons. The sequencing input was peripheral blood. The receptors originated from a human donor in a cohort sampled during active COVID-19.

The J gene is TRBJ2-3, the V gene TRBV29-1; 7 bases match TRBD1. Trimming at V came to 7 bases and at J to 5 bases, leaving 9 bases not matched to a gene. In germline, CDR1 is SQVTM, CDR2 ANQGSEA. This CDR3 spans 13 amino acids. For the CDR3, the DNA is TGCAGCGCCACAGGGGTTATAGGAGATACGCAGTATTTT. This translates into CSATGVIGDTQYF.

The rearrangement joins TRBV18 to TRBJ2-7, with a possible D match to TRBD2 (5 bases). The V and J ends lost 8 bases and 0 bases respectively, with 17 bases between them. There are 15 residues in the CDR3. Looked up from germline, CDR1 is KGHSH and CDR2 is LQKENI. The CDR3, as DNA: TGTGCCAGCGCAGAGGGCGAACACAGCTCCTACGAGCAGTACTTC. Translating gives CASAEGEHSSYEQYF.

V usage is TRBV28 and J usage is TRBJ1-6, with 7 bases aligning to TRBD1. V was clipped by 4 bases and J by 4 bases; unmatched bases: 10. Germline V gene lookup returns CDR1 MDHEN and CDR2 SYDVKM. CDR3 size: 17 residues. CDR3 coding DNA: TGTGCCAGCAGTTCGCGAGGGGGCGACCATTATAATTCACCCCTCCACTTT. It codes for CASSSRGGDHYNSPLHF.

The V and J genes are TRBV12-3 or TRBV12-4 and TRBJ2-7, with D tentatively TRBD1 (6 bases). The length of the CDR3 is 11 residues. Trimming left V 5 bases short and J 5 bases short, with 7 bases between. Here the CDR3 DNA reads TGTGCCAGCAGTCGGACAGACGAGCAGTACTTC. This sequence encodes CASSRTDEQYF.

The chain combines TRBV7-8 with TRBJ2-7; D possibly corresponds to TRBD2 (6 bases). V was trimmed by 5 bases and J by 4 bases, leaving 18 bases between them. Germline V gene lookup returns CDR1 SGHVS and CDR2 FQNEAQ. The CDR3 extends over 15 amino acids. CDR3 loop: CASSQEGSSVYEQYF. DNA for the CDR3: TGTGCCAGCAGCCAGGAGGGATCCTCCGTGTACGAGCAGTACTTC.

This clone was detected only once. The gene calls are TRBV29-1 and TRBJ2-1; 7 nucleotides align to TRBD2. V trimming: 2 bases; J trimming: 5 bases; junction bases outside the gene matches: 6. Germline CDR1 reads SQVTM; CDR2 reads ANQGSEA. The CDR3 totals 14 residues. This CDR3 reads CSVELAGVDNEQFF. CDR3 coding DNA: TGCAGCGTTGAACTGGCGGGAGTAGACAATGAGCAGTTCTTC.

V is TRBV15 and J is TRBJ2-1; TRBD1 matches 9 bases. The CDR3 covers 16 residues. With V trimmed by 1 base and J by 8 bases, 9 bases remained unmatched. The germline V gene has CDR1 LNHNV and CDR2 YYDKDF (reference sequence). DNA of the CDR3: TGTGCCACCAGCAGAGTCGGAGGACAGGGGAGGTATGAGCAGTTCTTC. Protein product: CATSRVGGQGRYEQFF. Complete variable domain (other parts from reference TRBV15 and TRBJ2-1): DAMVIQNPRYQVTQFGKPVTLSCSQTLNHNVMYWYQQKSSQAPKLLFHYYDKDFNNEADTPDNFQSRRPNTSFCFLDIRSPGLGDTAMYLCATSRVGGQGRYEQFFGPGTRLTVL.

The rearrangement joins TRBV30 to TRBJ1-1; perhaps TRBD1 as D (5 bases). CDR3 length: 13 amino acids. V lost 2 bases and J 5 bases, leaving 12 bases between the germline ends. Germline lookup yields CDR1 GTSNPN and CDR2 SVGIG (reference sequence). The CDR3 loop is CAWSLRGGTEAFF. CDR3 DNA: TGTGCCTGGAGTTTACGGGGGGGGACTGAAGCTTTCTTT.

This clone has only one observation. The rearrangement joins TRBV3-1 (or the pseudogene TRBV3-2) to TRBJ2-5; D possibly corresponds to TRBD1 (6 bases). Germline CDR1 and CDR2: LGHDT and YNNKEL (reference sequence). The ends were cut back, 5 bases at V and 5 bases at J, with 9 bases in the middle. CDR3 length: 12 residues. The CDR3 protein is CASSWDIETQYF. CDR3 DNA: TGTGCCAGCAGCTGGGACATTGAGACCCAGTACTTC.

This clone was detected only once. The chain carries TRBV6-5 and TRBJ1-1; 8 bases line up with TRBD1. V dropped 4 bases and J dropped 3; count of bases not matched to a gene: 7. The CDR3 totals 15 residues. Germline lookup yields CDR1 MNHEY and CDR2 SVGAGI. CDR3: CASSFMTGAYTEAFF. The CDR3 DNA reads TGTGCCAGCAGTTTCATGACAGGGGCGTACACTGAAGCTTTCTTT.

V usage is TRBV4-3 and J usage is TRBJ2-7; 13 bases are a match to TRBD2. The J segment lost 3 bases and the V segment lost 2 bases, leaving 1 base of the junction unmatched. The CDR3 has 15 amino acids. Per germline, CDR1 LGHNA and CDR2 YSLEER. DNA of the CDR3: TGCGCCAGCAGCCAAAGGACTAGCGGGAGCTACGAGCAGTACTTC. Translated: CASSQRTSGSYEQYF.

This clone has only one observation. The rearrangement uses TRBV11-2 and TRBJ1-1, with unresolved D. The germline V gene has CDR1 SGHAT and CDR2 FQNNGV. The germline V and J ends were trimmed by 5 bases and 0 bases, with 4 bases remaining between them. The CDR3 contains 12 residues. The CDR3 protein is CASSEMNTEAFF. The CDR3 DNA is TGTGCCAGCAGCGAGATGAACACTGAAGCTTTCTTT. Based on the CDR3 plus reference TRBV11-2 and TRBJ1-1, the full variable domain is EAGVAQSPRYKIIEKRQSVAFWCNPISGHATLYWYQQILGQGPKLLIQFQNNGVVDDSQLPKDRFSAERLKGVDSTLKIQPAKLEDSAVYLCASSEMNTEAFFGQGTRLTVV.

DNA for the CDR3: TGTGCCAGCAGACTAGCGGGGGACAAAAACATTCAGTACTTC. It translates to CASRLAGDKNIQYF. The chain couples TRBV6-5 to TRBJ2-4; 11 nucleotides agree with TRBD2. After removal of 6 bases from V and 3 bases from J, the junction contained 1 base not matched to a gene. This CDR3 region has 14 residues. Germline loops: CDR1 MNHEY, CDR2 SVGAGI.

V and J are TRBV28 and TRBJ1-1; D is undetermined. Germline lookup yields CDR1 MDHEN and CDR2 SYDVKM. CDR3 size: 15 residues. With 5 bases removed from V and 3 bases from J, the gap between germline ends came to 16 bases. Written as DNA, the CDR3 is TGTGCCAGCAGTCGGGAGGCCAAAGACTACACTGAAGCTTTCTTT. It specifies CASSREAKDYTEAFF. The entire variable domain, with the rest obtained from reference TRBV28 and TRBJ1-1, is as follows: DVKVTQSSRYLVKRTGEKVFLECVQDMDHENMFWYRQDPGLGLRLIYFSYDVKMKEKGDIPEGYSVSREKKERFSLILESASTNQTSMYLCASSREAKDYTEAFFGQGTRLTVV.